This passage covers 15 T cell receptor beta chains from one sample sequenced in a study of T cell responses to AZD1222 COVID-19 vaccine. The assay was immunoSEQ multiplex PCR, and TCRdb's table has in-frame clones only and misses some. This table has 85,000 to 100,000 clones, 80% to 90% appearing once. The sample in question was peripheral blood, obtained on day 0 of AZD1222 vaccination. The receptors originated from an adult in good health.

The V gene is TRBV4-2, the J gene TRBJ1-2; D gene uncertain. The V and J ends lost 0 bases and 4 bases respectively, with 18 bases between them. The CDR3 consists of 17 residues. CDR1 is LGHNA and CDR2 is YNFKEQ in the germline V gene. The CDR3: CASSQENSAGSGYGYTF. CDR3 coding DNA: TGTGCCAGCAGCCAAGAAAACTCTGCCGGGAGCGGCTATGGCTACACCTTC.

The chain uses TRBV9 and TRBJ1-1, with a possible D match to TRBD1 (5 bases). Germline CDR1 is SGDLS and CDR2 is YYNGEE. Trimming pared 4 bases from V and 2 bases from J, leaving 9 bases between. The CDR3 runs to 13 residues. The CDR3 here is CASSQGLNTEAFF. The CDR3, as DNA: TGTGCCAGCAGCCAGGGACTTAACACTGAAGCTTTCTTT.

V gene TRBV7-2 combines with J gene TRBJ1-1; 7 bases are a match to TRBD1. V lost 5 bases to trimming and J lost 4 bases; unmatched junction nucleotides: 7. Germline V lookup: CDR1 SGHTA, CDR2 FQGNSA. The CDR3 sequence is 14 residues long. CDR3 bases: TGTGCCAGCAGCGAAGACAGGGAGAGCACTGAAGCTTTCTTT. Its translation: CASSEDRESTEAFF.

The chain combines TRBV5-1 with TRBJ2-2, with 7 bases fitting TRBD2. In germline, CDR1 is SGHRS, CDR2 YFSETQ. This CDR3 region has 14 residues. V shed 4 bases, J shed 5 bases, and the junction held 5 bases outside the gene matches. In DNA, the CDR3 is TGCGCCAGCAGCGGGGCGGGAGAGACCGGGGAGCTGTTTTTT. Protein: CASSGAGETGELFF.

In this sample, this clone turned up once. This chain uses TRBV19 with TRBJ2-3, with D unclear. The CDR3 contains 15 residues. Trimming removed 2 bases at V and 0 bases at J, with 9 bases between. Germline V gene lookup returns CDR1 LNHDA and CDR2 SQIVND (reference sequence). For the CDR3, the DNA is TGTGCCAGTAGTATAAGGTCTGCTAGCACAGATACGCAGTATTTT. It translates to CASSIRSASTDTQYF.

This clone has a single count. This chain joins TRBV12-3 or TRBV12-4 and TRBJ1-6; D gene unclear. This CDR3 has 13 amino acids. Trimming took off 5 bases at V and 9 bases at J, with 11 bases between the two ends. In DNA, the CDR3 is TGTGCCAGCAGTCAAGAGGAGGGTTCACCCCTCCACTTT. It yields the protein CASSQEEGSPLHF.

The chain links TRBV27 to TRBJ2-7; TRBD1 or TRBD2 may be the D gene (5 bases each). The CDR3 runs to 14 residues. V was cut by 2 bases and J by 1 base, with 9 bases left in between. Per the germline V gene, CDR1 is MNHEY and CDR2 is SMNVEV (reference sequence). This chain's CDR3 is CASSLGGRSYEQYF. The CDR3 DNA reads as TGTGCCAGCAGTTTAGGGGGACGGTCCTACGAGCAGTACTTC.

The rearrangement joins TRBV30 to TRBJ1-6; tentative D call: TRBD1 (5 bases). With 4 bases removed from V and 11 bases from J, the gap between germline ends came to 12 bases. Per the germline V gene, CDR1 is GTSNPN and CDR2 is SVGIG (reference sequence). The CDR3 has 12 amino acids. CDR3 residues: CAWTGSTTPLHF. The DNA of the CDR3 is TGTGCCTGGACAGGGAGTACGACACCCCTCCACTTT.

The V and J genes are TRBV7-2 and TRBJ2-3; D not resolved. Trimming pared 4 bases from V and 0 bases from J, leaving 14 bases between. Germline CDR1 and CDR2: SGHTA and FQGNSA. The CDR3 sequence is 16 residues long. The CDR3 spells CASSSRRSSSTDTQYF. As DNA, the CDR3 is TGTGCCAGCAGCTCCCGTCGATCCTCTAGCACAGATACGCAGTATTTT. Using reference TRBV7-2 and TRBJ2-3 for the parts outside the CDR3, the full variable domain is GAGVSQSPSNKVTEKGKDVELRCDPISGHTALYWYRQSLGQGLEFLIYFQGNSAPDKSGLPSDRFSAERTGGSVSTLTIQRTQQEDSAVYLCASSSRRSSSTDTQYFGPGTRLTVL.

The chain is built from TRBV24-1 and TRBJ2-3; either TRBD1 or TRBD2 may supply D (6 bases each). Deletions cut 2 bases from V and 0 bases from J, with 11 bases between. CDR1 and CDR2 (germline): KGHDR, SFDVKD. This CDR3 has 16 amino acids. The CDR3: CATSDSGAPSTDTQYF. The CDR3 region has the DNA TGTGCCACCAGTGATTCGGGGGCACCAAGCACAGATACGCAGTATTTT.

The V gene is TRBV29-1, the J gene TRBJ2-7, with 8 bases matching TRBD2. Losses at the gene ends were 3 bases for V and 6 bases for J; bases not matched to a gene: 1. The CDR3 covers 11 residues. CDR1 and CDR2 (germline): SQVTM, ANQGSEA. CDR3 loop: CSVDRGGEQYF. The CDR3 nucleotides read TGCAGCGTTGATCGGGGGGGCGAGCAGTACTTC.

This clone was found a few times. The chain uses TRBV19 and TRBJ1-2, with D perhaps TRBD1 (5 bases). With 5 bases removed from V and 8 bases from J, the gap between germline ends came to 15 bases. CDR3 size: 13 residues. Germline values: CDR1 LNHDA, CDR2 SQIVND (reference sequence). Here the CDR3 DNA reads TGTGCCAGTAGTCCCGGGACCGCCGTGGGCTACACCTTC. This translates into CASSPGTAVGYTF.

This rearrangement joins TRBV6-5 to TRBJ1-2; 8 nucleotides agree with TRBD1. This CDR3 contains 16 residues. V lost 2 bases and J lost 8; bases outside the gene matches: 13. Germline V lookup: CDR1 MNHEY, CDR2 SVGAGI. CDR3 sequence (DNA): TGTGCCAGCAGTTACGCCCCAGGGGGCTTTTTGGGCGGCTACACCTTC. Its translation is CASSYAPGGFLGGYTF.

This clone appeared once. The CDR3 DNA is TGCGCCAGCAGCCTGGGAGCGAATCAGCCCCAGCATTTT. It yields the protein CASSLGANQPQHF. The rearrangement joins TRBV10-1 to TRBJ1-5; unclear D gene. Trimming left V 6 bases short and J 4 bases short, with 10 bases between. The germline CDR1 and CDR2 sequences are WNHNN and SYGVQD (reference sequence). The CDR3 loop spans 13 amino acids.

The CDR3 nucleotides read TGTGCCACAGGACAGACGAACACTGAAGCTTTCTTT. It translates to CATGQTNTEAFF. The chain employs TRBV2 and TRBJ1-1; a possible D gene is TRBD1 (6 bases). The CDR3 is 12 amino acids. Per the germline V gene, CDR1 is SNHLY and CDR2 is FYNNEI. V lost 10 bases and J 1 base, leaving 10 bases between the germline ends.